This T cell receptor (beta chain) was recorded in a study of technical replicates of blood from several donors. Sequencing used immunoSEQ multiplex PCR; TCRdb keeps in-frame clones, though not all of them. The data hold 80,000 or so clones, with 96% observed a single time. Germline CDR1 SGHRS, CDR2 YFSETQ. CDR3 size: 20 residues. Trimming removed 0 bases from V and 2 bases from J; junction bases left unmatched: 12. The sequencing input was T cells isolated from PBMCs. This TCR was recovered from a human donor in good health. The chain is built from TRBV5-1 and TRBJ2-6, with 9 bases identical to TRBD1. DNA for the CDR3: TGCGCCAGCAGCTTGGGGTCGGGACAGGGTTTTTCCACTGGGGCCAACGTCCTGACTTTC. Its translation: CASSLGSGQGFSTGANVLTF.